Presented here are 20 T cell receptor beta chains from one specimen sequenced in a study of blood T cell repertoires in COVID-19. Produced via immunoSEQ multiplex PCR; TCRdb's table is partial and in-frame only. The sample shows roughly 260,000 clones, 87% of them seen only once. Specimen: PBMCs or T cells enriched from blood (not recorded which). The source of these receptors is a woman in her twenties or thirties with acute COVID-19.

DNA of the CDR3: TGCGCCAGCAGCTTGTGGGGTAGCGGGGGATCCCCACGGGAGCAGTACTTC. The encoded protein is CASSLWGSGGSPREQYF. The chain is built from TRBV5-1 and TRBJ2-7, with 9 bases aligning to TRBD2. This CDR3 has 17 residues. After removal of 1 base from V and 7 bases from J, the junction contained 15 bases not matched to a gene. Germline CDR1 and CDR2: SGHRS and YFSETQ.

V and J are TRBV28 and TRBJ2-1; 8 positions match TRBD2. The V segment lost 5 bases and the J segment 7 bases; nucleotides outside the gene matches: 7. CDR1 and CDR2 (germline): MDHEN, SYDVKM. CDR3 size: 14 residues. The CDR3 DNA reads TGTGCCAGCAGTCCGAGCGGGAGTTTTAATGAGCAGTTCTTC. This codes for CASSPSGSFNEQFF.

The chain couples TRBV9 to TRBJ2-1; unclear D gene. Trimming pared 0 bases from V and 9 bases from J, leaving 7 bases between. The CDR3 is 12 residues long. Germline V lookup: CDR1 SGDLS, CDR2 YYNGEE. The CDR3 DNA sequence: TGTGCCAGCAGCGTAGGTACGGGTGAGCAGTTCTTC. Amino acid sequence: CASSVGTGEQFF.

The chain uses TRBV5-6 and TRBJ1-5; TRBD1 might be the D (6 bases). Germline V lookup: CDR1 SGHDT, CDR2 YYEEEE. The CDR3 extends over 13 amino acids. V dropped 4 bases and J dropped 11 bases, with 16 bases sitting between them. The CDR3 is CASSLGTQHTQHF. In DNA, the CDR3 is TGTGCCAGCAGCCTCGGGACACAACATACCCAGCATTTT.

The J gene is TRBJ2-1, the V gene TRBV3-1 (or the pseudogene TRBV3-2), with a possible D match to TRBD2 (5 bases). Germline V lookup: CDR1 LGHDT, CDR2 YNNKEL (reference sequence). The CDR3 extends over 16 amino acids. Trimming shortened V by 1 base and J by 0 bases, and 10 bases separated the two germline ends. CDR3 nucleotide sequence: TGTGCCAGCAGCCAAGGATTTGGGAGCTCCTACAATGAGCAGTTCTTC. Translation gives CASSQGFGSSYNEQFF.

The chain joins TRBV28 to TRBJ2-5; D remains ambiguous. The CDR3 is 13 amino acids. V gave up 8 bases and J gave up 5 bases, with 15 bases separating them. Germline loops: CDR1 MDHEN, CDR2 SYDVKM. The CDR3 nucleotides read TGTGCCAGCGCCACTACCCTGCGGGAGACCCAGTACTTC. It yields the protein CASATTLRETQYF.

This CDR3 is CSASEGLRYEQYF. The CDR3 DNA sequence: TGCAGTGCTAGTGAGGGACTACGATACGAGCAGTACTTC. This chain uses TRBV20-1 with TRBJ2-7; 7 bases agree with TRBD2. The V gene's germline CDR1 is DFQATT and CDR2 SNEGSKA (reference sequence). V shed 3 bases and J 4 bases; nucleotides not matched to a gene: 6. The CDR3 consists of 13 residues.

The V call is TRBV28, the J call TRBJ1-6; TRBD1 matches 9 bases. Losses at the gene ends were 5 bases for V and 8 bases for J; bases not matched to a gene: 4. The CDR3 is 14 amino acids. Germline lookup yields CDR1 MDHEN and CDR2 SYDVKM. The CDR3 here is CASSLYRGHSPLHF. In DNA, the CDR3 is TGTGCCAGCAGTCTTTACAGGGGGCATTCACCCCTCCACTTT.

The J gene is TRBJ1-1, the V gene TRBV27; 9 nucleotides agree with TRBD1. Looked up from germline, CDR1 is MNHEY and CDR2 is SMNVEV (reference sequence). The CDR3 totals 15 residues. The ends lost 2 bases at V and 2 bases at J; junction bases unmatched: 3. CDR3 DNA: TGTGCCAGCAGTTTAGCGGGACAGGGTAACACTGAAGCTTTCTTT. Translation gives CASSLAGQGNTEAFF.

V gene TRBV29-1 combines with J gene TRBJ1-1; D might be TRBD1 (6 bases). The CDR3 is 14 amino acids. V was trimmed by 2 bases and J by 4 bases, leaving 14 bases between them. Germline V gives CDR1 SQVTM, CDR2 ANQGSEA. The CDR3 loop reads CSVERAGGGTEAFF. The CDR3, as DNA: TGCAGCGTTGAAAGAGCGGGAGGGGGCACTGAAGCTTTCTTT.

The rearrangement links TRBV28 to TRBJ1-2; 8 nucleotides agree with TRBD1. This CDR3 has 17 residues. The germline V gene has CDR1 MDHEN and CDR2 SYDVKM. Trimming took 5 bases from V and 8 from J; bases not matched to a gene: 19. This CDR3 reads CASSPWTGRGGSGGYTF. Written as DNA, the CDR3 is TGTGCCAGCAGTCCCTGGACAGGGCGCGGGGGATCGGGGGGCTACACCTTC.

Written as DNA, the CDR3 is TGTGCCACAAGACAGGGTGAGTGGAATCAGCCCCAGCATTTT. Amino acid sequence: CATRQGEWNQPQHF. This sequence joins TRBV19 and TRBJ1-5; TRBD1 matches at 7 bases. Germline CDR1 is LNHDA and CDR2 is SQIVND (reference sequence). The CDR3 totals 14 residues. Germline trimming cut 10 bases from V and 4 bases from J; bases unmatched to any gene: 10.

The V and J genes are TRBV4-3 and TRBJ2-2; 9 nucleotides line up with TRBD1. The CDR3 consists of 18 residues. V was pared by 0 bases and J by 4 bases, with 9 bases of the junction left unmatched. Germline V gene lookup returns CDR1 LGHNA and CDR2 YSLEER. The CDR3 DNA sequence: TGCGCCAGCAGCCAAGATCCTCCGGGACAGGGTATCACCGGGGAGCTGTTTTTT. It is translated as CASSQDPPGQGITGELFF.

V gene TRBV2 combines with J gene TRBJ2-3, with 9 bases that match TRBD1. The V segment lost 6 bases and the J segment 3 bases; nucleotides outside the gene matches: 7. The germline CDR1 and CDR2 sequences are SNHLY and FYNNEI. The length of the CDR3 is 15 residues. CDR3 bases: TGTGCCAGCAGGCCGGGACAGGGCTTAACAGATACGCAGTATTTT. It encodes CASRPGQGLTDTQYF.

The rearrangement joins TRBV4-1 to TRBJ2-1; 8 positions match TRBD2. Germline V lookup: CDR1 MGHRA, CDR2 YSYEKL. The trim removed 4 bases at V and 7 bases at J, leaving 15 bases unmatched. This CDR3 is built from 17 residues. CDR3 in amino acids: CASSRGGLAQLGNEQFF. CDR3 DNA sequence: TGCGCCAGCAGCCGAGGAGGACTAGCCCAATTGGGGAATGAGCAGTTCTTC.

J is TRBJ2-3 and V is TRBV9, with 13 bases lining up with TRBD2. This CDR3 has 16 residues. Germline V gene sequence: CDR1 SGDLS, CDR2 YYNGEE. V gave up 4 bases and J gave up 5 bases; unmatched junction bases: 7. In DNA, the CDR3 is TGTGCCAGCAGCCCCCGACTAGCGGGGGGTCAAGATACGCAGTATTTT. Amino acids: CASSPRLAGGQDTQYF.

The genes are TRBV5-1 and TRBJ1-6; TRBD1 agrees at 10 bases. Germline V CDR1 and CDR2: SGHRS, YFSETQ. The CDR3 length is 15 residues. The junction had 9 bases not matched to a gene; V was cut back by 4 bases and J by 11 bases. The chain's CDR3 is CASSPMTGGDPPLHF. CDR3 in DNA: TGCGCCAGCAGCCCTATGACAGGGGGCGATCCACCCCTCCACTTT.

V gene TRBV6-2 or TRBV6-3 combines with J gene TRBJ1-1; D is unclear. V lost 6 bases, J lost 7 bases, and 9 bases lay in between. This CDR3 spans 11 amino acids. In germline, CDR1 is MNHEY, CDR2 SVGEGT. CDR3 nucleotide sequence: TGTGCCAGCAGCTGGCCCGATGAAGCTTTCTTT. This translates into CASSWPDEAFF.

V usage is TRBV28 and J usage is TRBJ1-4; no firm D call. The DNA end is more similar to TRBJ2-2, so the J call may be wrong. Germline lookup yields CDR1 MDHEN and CDR2 SYDVKM. There are 11 residues in the CDR3. The CDR3 DNA reads TGTGCCAGCAGCTCCAGGCGGGAGCTGTTTTTT. Amino acid sequence: CASSSRRELFF.

The chain has TRBV7-9 and TRBJ1-1; D call uncertain. Between the trimmed V and J ends, which lost 1 base and 9 bases, there was a span of 3 bases. Germline assignment: CDR1 SEHNR and CDR2 FQNEAQ (reference sequence). The CDR3 totals 10 residues. This chain's CDR3 is CASSLEQAFF. DNA of the CDR3: TGTGCCAGCAGCTTAGAGCAAGCTTTCTTT.